A single sample is the source of the 30 T cell receptor beta chains below, sequenced in a study of a mutant IDH1 vaccine in newly diagnosed glioma. This sample's time point: baseline, week 1 (first vaccination visit). Treatment meaning: pre-vaccination baseline after standard-of-care therapy. Sequenced by immunoSEQ multiplex PCR; TCRdb stores in-frame clones only, minus some. This sample has some 67,000 clones; around four fifths occur once, and the top ten carry approximately 4.2%. The source was peripheral blood mononuclear cells (PBMCs), collected from a glioma patient treated with radiotherapy, temozolomide or both. Every receptor here comes from a young woman with glioma. Some clones in this sample may be carry-over from other donors' samples.

V and J are TRBV14 and TRBJ1-6; the D is unclear. The CDR3 runs to 14 residues. V lost 5 bases, J lost 5 bases, and 10 bases lay in between. The germline CDR1 and CDR2 sequences are SGHDN and FVKESK. CDR3 sequence reads: CASSYRWDNSPLHF. For the CDR3, the DNA is TGTGCCAGCAGCTATAGATGGGATAATTCACCCCTCCACTTT.

The V and J genes are TRBV15 and TRBJ2-1; the match to TRBD2 covers 7 bases. Germline V CDR1 and CDR2: LNHNV, YYDKDF (reference sequence). J gave up 1 base and V 5 bases, and 11 bases lay outside the gene matches. CDR3 length equals 17 residues. CDR3 region: CATSLRPGGGSYNEQFF. For the CDR3, the DNA is TGTGCCACCAGCCTCCGGCCGGGAGGAGGATCCTACAATGAGCAGTTCTTC.

This clone showed up just a few times. This chain links TRBV19 with TRBJ1-1; D might be TRBD1 (5 bases). Deletions cut 4 bases from V and 2 bases from J, with 11 bases between. The CDR3 sequence is 14 residues long. Germline-derived CDR1 and CDR2 are LNHDA and SQIVND (reference sequence). Written as DNA, the CDR3 is TGTGCCAGTAGTAAGGGGCCCGCCAACACTGAAGCTTTCTTT. Translated, it gives CASSKGPANTEAFF. The full variable domain, in which reference TRBV19 and TRBJ1-1 provide the parts outside the CDR3, is DGGITQSPKYLFRKEGQNVTLSCEQNLNHDAMYWYRQDPGQGLRLIYYSQIVNDFQKGDIAEGYSVSREKKESFPLTVTSAQKNPTAFYLCASSKGPANTEAFFGQGTRLTVV.

The chain joins TRBV29-1 to TRBJ2-5; TRBD2 aligns across 8 bases. CDR3 size: 13 residues. Germline V gene data show CDR1 as SQVTM and CDR2 as ANQGSEA. With 5 bases clipped from V and 5 bases from J, the junction kept 7 bases outside the gene matches. CDR3 nucleotides: TGCAGCGTTCACGGGGGGGGTGGCGAGACCCAGTACTTC. It yields the protein CSVHGGGGETQYF.

Turning to this clone: Mismatch with germline at one junction end may stem from a read error. This rearrangement joins TRBV7-7 to TRBJ2-5, with TRBD1 as a possible D gene (6 bases). This CDR3 is built from 16 residues. The V gene's germline CDR1 is SSHAT and CDR2 FNYEAQ (reference sequence). DNA of the CDR3: TGTGCTAGCAGCTTAGGGGGACAAACCTACCAAGAGACCCAGTACTTC. This encodes CASSLGGQTYQETQYF. Filled out from reference TRBV7-7 and TRBJ2-5, the complete variable domain reads GAGVSQSPRYKVTKRGQDVTLRCDPISSHATLYWYQQALGQGPEFLTYFNYEAQPDKSGLPSDRFSAERPEGSISTLTIQRTEQRDSAMYRCASSLGGQTYQETQYFGPGTRLLVL.

The V call is TRBV2, the J call TRBJ2-7, with TRBD2 as a possible D gene (6 bases). The germline V gene encodes CDR1 SNHLY and CDR2 FYNNEI. The ends were cut back, 7 bases at V and 7 bases at J, with 11 bases in the middle. This CDR3 is 11 amino acids long. The CDR3: CASTLAGEQYF. CDR3 DNA: TGTGCCAGCACCCTCGCGGGAGAGCAGTACTTC.

The V gene is TRBV10-2, the J gene TRBJ2-2; D is possibly TRBD1 (6 bases). The V end was cut by 2 bases, the J end by 1 base, with 8 bases between. There are 15 residues in the CDR3. Germline V gives CDR1 WSHSY, CDR2 SAAADI. The CDR3 sequence: CASSERGQNTGELFF. CDR3 coding DNA: TGCGCCAGCAGTGAGAGGGGACAGAACACCGGGGAGCTGTTTTTT.

The chain couples TRBV5-6 to TRBJ1-2, with D tentatively TRBD1 (6 bases). V was clipped by 3 bases and J by 4 bases, with 13 bases between them. Looked up from germline, CDR1 is SGHDT and CDR2 is YYEEEE. The CDR3 has 14 amino acids. The CDR3, as DNA: TGTGCCAGCAGCTATGGACAGAGTAGCTATGGCTACACCTTC. As protein: CASSYGQSSYGYTF.

The V and J genes are TRBV2 and TRBJ1-5; TRBD1 is a possible D gene (6 bases). The CDR3 is 15 residues long. The germline V and J ends were trimmed by 4 bases and 3 bases, with 13 bases remaining between them. CDR1 and CDR2 (germline): SNHLY, FYNNEI. The DNA for the CDR3 is TGTGCCAGCAGTGCAGGACAGACTGACAATCAGCCCCAGCATTTT. It codes for CASSAGQTDNQPQHF.

This chain joins TRBV9 and TRBJ1-6; no reliable D call. Germline assignment: CDR1 SGDLS and CDR2 YYNGEE. The germline V and J ends were trimmed by 0 bases and 7 bases, with 11 bases remaining between them. The CDR3 runs to 15 residues. The CDR3 sequence is CASSVEGGGNSPLHF. The CDR3 bases are TGTGCCAGCAGCGTAGAGGGCGGAGGCAATTCACCCCTCCACTTT.

The CDR3 DNA reads TGTGCCAGCAGCGTAGGCCCCTGGGCAGAGGAGCAGTTCTTC. It encodes CASSVGPWAEEQFF. This chain uses TRBV9 with TRBJ2-1; no definite D call. The germline V and J ends were trimmed by 0 bases and 10 bases, with 14 bases remaining between them. This CDR3 spans 14 amino acids. The V gene's germline CDR1 is SGDLS and CDR2 YYNGEE.

The chain links TRBV30 to TRBJ1-2; D not certain. Trimming pared 1 base from V and 3 bases from J, leaving 12 bases between. Per germline, CDR1 GTSNPN and CDR2 SVGIG (reference sequence). The CDR3 loop spans 14 amino acids. The CDR3 DNA sequence: TGTGCCTGGAGTGGGAGCCCCACTGACTATGGCTACACCTTC. This gives the protein CAWSGSPTDYGYTF.

This clone showed up just once. The V and J genes are TRBV2 and TRBJ2-1; no definite D call. V lost 5 bases to trimming and J lost 8 bases, with 7 bases between them. Looked up from germline, CDR1 is SNHLY and CDR2 is FYNNEI. The CDR3 covers 11 residues. Written as DNA, the CDR3 is TGTGCCAGCAGTAACCAGTATGAGCAGTTCTTC. Translation: CASSNQYEQFF. The full variable domain, its missing parts supplied by reference TRBV2 and TRBJ2-1, is EPEVTQTPSHQVTQMGQEVILRCVPISNHLYFYWYRQILGQKVEFLVSFYNNEISEKSEIFDDQFSVERPDGSNFTLKIRSTKLEDSAMYFCASSNQYEQFFGPGTRLTVL.

This clone showed up just a few times. This rearrangement joins TRBV27 to TRBJ1-6; tentative D call: TRBD1 (6 bases). The CDR3 contains 15 residues. Deletions cut 4 bases from V and 4 bases from J, with 11 bases between. Germline CDR1 and CDR2: MNHEY and SMNVEV (reference sequence). CDR3 protein: CASSSTGQYNSPLHF. The CDR3 DNA sequence: TGTGCCAGCAGTTCAACAGGACAGTATAATTCACCCCTCCACTTT.

This chain uses TRBV4-1 with TRBJ2-2, with D perhaps matching TRBD1 (6 bases). Germline V gene data show CDR1 as MGHRA and CDR2 as YSYEKL. The CDR3 length is 15 residues. Trimming left V 7 bases short and J 0 bases short, with 12 bases between. The CDR3 region has the DNA TGCGCCAGCAAAGATCAGGGGTCGAACACCGGGGAGCTGTTTTTT. Encoded protein: CASKDQGSNTGELFF.

The rearrangement links TRBV6-5 to TRBJ2-7; D call uncertain. V was clipped by 5 bases and J by 7 bases, with 18 bases between them. The CDR3 is 14 residues long. Germline CDR1 MNHEY, CDR2 SVGAGI. The CDR3 sequence: CASSQSTFSREQYF. The CDR3 nucleotides are TGTGCCAGCAGTCAGTCGACTTTCTCTCGGGAGCAGTACTTC.

The chain carries TRBV6-1 and TRBJ2-5; 7 bases match TRBD1. With V trimmed by 6 bases and J by 0 bases, 4 bases remained unmatched. Per the germline V gene, CDR1 is MNHNS and CDR2 is SASEGT. The CDR3 is 14 residues long. CDR3 residues: CASRRQGDQETQYF. DNA of the CDR3: TGTGCCAGCAGGAGACAGGGAGACCAAGAGACCCAGTACTTC.

The chain joins TRBV30 to TRBJ1-5, with D possibly TRBD1 on 6 matching bases. Trimming stripped 4 bases from V and 3 bases from J, with 7 bases between. Germline V gives CDR1 GTSNPN, CDR2 SVGIG (reference sequence). This CDR3 region has 12 residues. The CDR3 nucleotides are TGTGCCTGGAACAGGGTCAATCAGCCCCAGCATTTT. As protein: CAWNRVNQPQHF.

This clone has a handful of counts. The rearrangement joins TRBV7-9 to TRBJ1-5, with D uncertain. CDR1 is SEHNR and CDR2 is FQNEAQ in the germline V gene (reference sequence). The V end was cut by 6 bases, the J end by 7 bases, with 13 bases between. CDR3 length equals 13 residues. DNA of the CDR3: TGTGCCAGCAGTTCGTACACCGACCAGCCCCAGCATTTT. It is translated as CASSSYTDQPQHF.

This chain joins TRBV7-2 and TRBJ2-6; D gene ambiguous. Trimming took 4 bases from V and 1 from J, leaving 17 bases between them. Germline CDR1 is SGHTA and CDR2 is FQGNSA. This CDR3 has 18 amino acids. CDR3 in amino acids: CASSSGQRVLSGANVLTF. DNA for the CDR3: TGTGCCAGCAGCTCTGGCCAAAGGGTACTATCTGGGGCCAACGTCCTGACTTTC.

In this sample, this clone turned up a few times. V gene TRBV29-1 combines with J gene TRBJ1-1; TRBD1 might be the D (6 bases). The germline CDR1 and CDR2 sequences are SQVTM and ANQGSEA. The V and J ends lost 2 bases and 8 bases respectively, with 15 bases between them. The CDR3 length is 13 residues. The chain's CDR3 is CSVEKGGRLEAFF. The CDR3 DNA is TGCAGCGTTGAAAAAGGGGGTAGGTTAGAAGCTTTCTTT.

About this clone: One end of the junction varies from germline; a read error may be responsible. The J gene is TRBJ1-2, the V gene TRBV7-2, with a tentative D call TRBD1 (5 bases). Germline loops: CDR1 SGHTA, CDR2 FQGNSA. This CDR3 contains 11 residues. The CDR3 sequence: CASSRDRSLAF. CDR3 nucleotides: TGTGCCAGCTCCAGGGATCGATCCTTAGCCTTC.

The rearrangement uses TRBV7-9 and TRBJ2-2; TRBD2 aligns across 13 bases. Germline lookup yields CDR1 SEHNR and CDR2 FQNEAQ (reference sequence). The junction had 5 bases not matched to a gene; V was cut back by 5 bases and J by 5 bases. CDR3 length: 16 amino acids. The CDR3 sequence is CASSLTSGRGTGELFF. CDR3 coding DNA: TGTGCCAGCAGCCTCACTAGCGGGAGGGGAACCGGGGAGCTGTTTTTT.

This clone was counted a few times. The chain links TRBV29-1 to TRBJ1-1, with D hard to call. V lost 4 bases to trimming and J lost 5 bases, with 17 bases between them. CDR1 and CDR2 from the germline V gene are SQVTM and ANQGSEA. The CDR3 is made up of 14 amino acids. The CDR3 DNA sequence: TGCAGCGTTGTGCATGCTGCGGGAGGGACTGAAGCTTTCTTT. Its protein product is CSVVHAAGGTEAFF.

The chain carries TRBV6-4 and TRBJ1-5; D uncertain. Between the trimmed V and J ends, which lost 3 bases and 6 bases, there was a span of 9 bases. CDR1 and CDR2 (germline): MRHNA, SNTAGT. The CDR3 extends over 13 amino acids. In DNA, the CDR3 is TGTGCCAGCAGTGAGGTCACGGGTCAGCCCCAGCATTTT. Translated, it gives CASSEVTGQPQHF.

This chain joins TRBV4-2 and TRBJ2-7; D call uncertain. The germline V and J ends were trimmed by 2 bases and 8 bases, with 7 bases remaining between them. This CDR3 contains 11 residues. Germline CDR1 reads LGHNA; CDR2 reads YNFKEQ. The chain's CDR3 is CASSQTTQQYF. The CDR3 bases are TGTGCCAGCAGCCAAACGACCCAGCAGTACTTC.

The chain couples TRBV7-2 to TRBJ1-2; maybe TRBD1 (5 bases). The V end was cut by 3 bases, the J end by 3 bases, with 14 bases between. CDR1 and CDR2 (germline): SGHTA, FQGNSA. The CDR3 runs 15 residues. The CDR3 is CASSFRVGGDYGYTF. Here the CDR3 DNA reads TGTGCCAGCAGCTTTCGGGTCGGGGGGGACTATGGCTACACCTTC.

The chain recombines TRBV6-4 with TRBJ2-3; D is unresolved. Per germline, CDR1 MRHNA and CDR2 SNTAGT. V dropped 0 bases and J dropped 5 bases, with 9 bases sitting between them. This CDR3 spans 14 amino acids. CDR3 in amino acids: CASSDSGAEDTQYF. The DNA of the CDR3 is TGTGCCAGCAGTGACTCCGGAGCCGAAGATACGCAGTATTTT.

This clone was detected only a few times. This chain joins TRBV29-1 and TRBJ1-1, with D perhaps matching TRBD1 (5 bases). Germline lookup yields CDR1 SQVTM and CDR2 ANQGSEA. This CDR3 spans 13 amino acids. Trimming took 4 bases from V and 0 from J, leaving 9 bases between them. The CDR3 sequence is CSVAEGMNTEAFF. CDR3 bases: TGCAGCGTTGCTGAGGGGATGAACACTGAAGCTTTCTTT.

The J gene is TRBJ1-1, the V gene TRBV5-4; 9 nucleotides line up with TRBD1. Germline CDR1 SGHNT, CDR2 YYREEE (reference sequence). This CDR3 has 13 amino acids. V shed 5 bases and J 6 bases; nucleotides not matched to a gene: 5. The DNA for the CDR3 is TGTGCCAGCAGTCTACAGGGGGCTTCTGAAGCTTTCTTT. It is translated as CASSLQGASEAFF.